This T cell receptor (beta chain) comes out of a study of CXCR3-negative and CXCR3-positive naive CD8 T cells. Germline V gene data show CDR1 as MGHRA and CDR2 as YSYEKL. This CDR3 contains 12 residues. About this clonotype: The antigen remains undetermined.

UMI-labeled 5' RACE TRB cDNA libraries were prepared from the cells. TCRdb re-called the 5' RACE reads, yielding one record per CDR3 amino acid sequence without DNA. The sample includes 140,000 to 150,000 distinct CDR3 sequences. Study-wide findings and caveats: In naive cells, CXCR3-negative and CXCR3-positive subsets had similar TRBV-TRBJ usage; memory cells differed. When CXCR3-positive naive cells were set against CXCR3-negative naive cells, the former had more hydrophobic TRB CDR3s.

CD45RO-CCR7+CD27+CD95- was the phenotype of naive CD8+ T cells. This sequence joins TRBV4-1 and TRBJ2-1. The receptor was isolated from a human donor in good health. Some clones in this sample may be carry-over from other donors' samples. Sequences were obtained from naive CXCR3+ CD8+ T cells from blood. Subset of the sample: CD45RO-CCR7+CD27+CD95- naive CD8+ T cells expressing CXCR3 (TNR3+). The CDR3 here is CASSQEFAEQFF.